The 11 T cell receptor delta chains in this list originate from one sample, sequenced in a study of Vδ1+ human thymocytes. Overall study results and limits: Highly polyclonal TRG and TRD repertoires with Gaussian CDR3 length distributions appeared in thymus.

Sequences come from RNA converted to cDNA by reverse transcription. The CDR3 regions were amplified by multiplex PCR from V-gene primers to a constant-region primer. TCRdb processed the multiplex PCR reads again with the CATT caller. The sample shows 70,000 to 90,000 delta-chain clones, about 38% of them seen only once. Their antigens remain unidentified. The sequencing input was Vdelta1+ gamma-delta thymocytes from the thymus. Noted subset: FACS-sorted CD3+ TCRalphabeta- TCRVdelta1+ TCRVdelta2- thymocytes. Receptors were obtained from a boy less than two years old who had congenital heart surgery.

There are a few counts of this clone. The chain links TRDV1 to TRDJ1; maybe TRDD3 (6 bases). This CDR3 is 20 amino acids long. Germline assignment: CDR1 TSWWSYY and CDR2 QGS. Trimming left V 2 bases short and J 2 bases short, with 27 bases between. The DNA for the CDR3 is TGTGCTCTTGGGGAAATCCGACGTAAAGGGGATTGGAGGTGTACCGATAAACTCATCTTT. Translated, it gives CALGEIRRKGDWRCTDKLIF.

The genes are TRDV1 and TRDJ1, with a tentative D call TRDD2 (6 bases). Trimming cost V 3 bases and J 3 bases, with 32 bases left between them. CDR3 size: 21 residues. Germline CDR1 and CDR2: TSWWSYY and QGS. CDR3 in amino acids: CALGEGGLLRILSGWADKLIF. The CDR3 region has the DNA TGTGCTCTTGGGGAGGGTGGCCTCCTACGTATCCTGTCGGGCTGGGCCGATAAACTCATCTTT.

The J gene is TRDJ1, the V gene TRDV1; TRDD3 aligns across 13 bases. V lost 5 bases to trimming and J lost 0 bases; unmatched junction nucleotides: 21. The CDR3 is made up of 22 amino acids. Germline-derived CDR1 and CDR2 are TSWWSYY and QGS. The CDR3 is CALGSPSPPTGGYGFYTDKLIF. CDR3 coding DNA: TGTGCTCTTGGGTCCCCATCTCCGCCTACTGGGGGATACGGCTTTTACACCGATAAACTCATCTTT.

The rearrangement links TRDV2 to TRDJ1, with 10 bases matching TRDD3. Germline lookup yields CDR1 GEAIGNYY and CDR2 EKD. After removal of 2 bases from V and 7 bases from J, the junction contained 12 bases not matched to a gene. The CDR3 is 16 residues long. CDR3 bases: TGTGCCTGTGACAGCCGTCGGGGGGATACGAAGGGTAAACTCATCTTT. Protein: CACDSRRGDTKGKLIF.

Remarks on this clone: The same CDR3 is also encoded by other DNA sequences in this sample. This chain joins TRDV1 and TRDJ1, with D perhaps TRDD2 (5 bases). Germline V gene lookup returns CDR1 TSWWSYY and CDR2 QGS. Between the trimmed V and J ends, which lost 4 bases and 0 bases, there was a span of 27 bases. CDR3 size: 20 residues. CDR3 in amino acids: CALGATHPPILPQYTDKLIF. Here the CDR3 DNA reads TGTGCTCTTGGGGCAACACACCCTCCTATTCTACCTCAGTACACCGATAAACTCATCTTT.

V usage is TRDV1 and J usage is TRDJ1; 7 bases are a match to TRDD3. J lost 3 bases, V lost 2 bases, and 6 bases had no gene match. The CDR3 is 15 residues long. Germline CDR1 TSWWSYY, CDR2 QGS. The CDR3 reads CALGEGAGGSDKLIF. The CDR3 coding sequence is TGTGCTCTTGGGGAAGGAGCTGGGGGTTCCGATAAACTCATCTTT.

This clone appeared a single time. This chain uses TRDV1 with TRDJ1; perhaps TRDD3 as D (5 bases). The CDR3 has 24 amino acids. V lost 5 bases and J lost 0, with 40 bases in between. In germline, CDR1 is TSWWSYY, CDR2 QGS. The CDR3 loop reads CALGTPKRDPGSKGELDHTDKLIF. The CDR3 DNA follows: TGTGCTCTTGGGACACCGAAAAGGGATCCGGGATCCAAAGGAGAGCTCGATCACACCGATAAACTCATCTTT.

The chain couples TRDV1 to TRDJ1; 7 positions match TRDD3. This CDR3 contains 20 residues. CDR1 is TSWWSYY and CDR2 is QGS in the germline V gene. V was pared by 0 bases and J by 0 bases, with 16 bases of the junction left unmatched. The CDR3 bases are TGTGCTCTTGGGGAACTAGGGACTACTTCTGGGGGGCGTAACACCGATAAACTCATCTTT. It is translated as CALGELGTTSGGRNTDKLIF.

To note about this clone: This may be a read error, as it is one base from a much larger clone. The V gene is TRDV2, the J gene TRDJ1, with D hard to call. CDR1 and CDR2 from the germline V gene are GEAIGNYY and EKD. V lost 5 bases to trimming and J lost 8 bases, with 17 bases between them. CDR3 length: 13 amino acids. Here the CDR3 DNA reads TGTGCCTGTGTCCCACTACTGATGGAGAAACTCATCTTT. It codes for CACVPLLMEKLIF.

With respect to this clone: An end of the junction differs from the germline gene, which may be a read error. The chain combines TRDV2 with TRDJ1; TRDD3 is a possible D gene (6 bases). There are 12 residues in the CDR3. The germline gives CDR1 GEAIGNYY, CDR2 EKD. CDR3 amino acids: CASDPIRGELIF. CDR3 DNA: TGTGCCAGTGACCCGATACGGGGCGAGCTCATCTTT.

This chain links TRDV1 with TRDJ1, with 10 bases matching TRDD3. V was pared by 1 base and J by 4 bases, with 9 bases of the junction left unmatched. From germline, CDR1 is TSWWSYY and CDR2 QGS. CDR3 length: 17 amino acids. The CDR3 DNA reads TGTGCTCTTGGGGAACGGGGGATACGCCCAAGGGGCGATAAACTCATCTTT. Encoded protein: CALGERGIRPRGDKLIF.